The TCR beta chain described here comes from a study of T cell repertoires in cytomegalovirus infection. In the study overall: Indicated by public TCR beta signatures were CMV infection and matching HLA type. Study results and caveats: Carriers of CMV plus the relevant HLA were identified by cumulative public TCR beta family frequency. Dominant in the ex vivo response were TCR beta clonotypes restricted by HLA-C and specific for CMV.

TCRdb reanalysed the reads using MiXCR and keeps one entry per CDR3 protein. The sample comprises 510,000 or so distinct CDR3 sequences, around 27% of which are singletons, and less than 15% rests with the top ten. Trimming took 1 base from V and 5 from J, leaving 19 bases between them. The CDR3 totals 17 residues. CDR1 LNHDA and CDR2 SQIVND come from the germline V gene (reference sequence). Worth noting for this clonotype: As yet, its antigen is unknown.

The sequencing input was PBMCs. V and J are TRBV19 and TRBJ2-3; tentatively, D is TRBD2 (5 bases). This TCR derives from a human donor in good health (CMV status not recorded). Some clones in this sample may be carry-over from other donors' samples. The DNA for the CDR3 is TGTGCCAGTAGTATAGCCAGCGGAGGTGGGTGGAAAGATACGCAGTATTTT. It yields the protein CASSIASGGGWKDTQYF.